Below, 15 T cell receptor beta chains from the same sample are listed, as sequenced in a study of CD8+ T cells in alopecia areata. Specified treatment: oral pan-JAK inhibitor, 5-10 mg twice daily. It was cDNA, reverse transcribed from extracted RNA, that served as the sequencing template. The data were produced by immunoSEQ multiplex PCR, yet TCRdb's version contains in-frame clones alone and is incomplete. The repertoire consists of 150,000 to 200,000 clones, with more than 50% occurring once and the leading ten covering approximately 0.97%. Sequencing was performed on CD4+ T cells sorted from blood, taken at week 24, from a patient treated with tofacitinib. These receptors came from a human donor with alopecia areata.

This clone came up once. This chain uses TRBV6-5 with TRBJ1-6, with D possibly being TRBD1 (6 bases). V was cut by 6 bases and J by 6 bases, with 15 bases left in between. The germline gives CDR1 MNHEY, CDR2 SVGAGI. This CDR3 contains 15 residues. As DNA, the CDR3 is TGTGCCAGCAGGCCGATGGGGGCCATTAATTCACCCCTCCACTTT. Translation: CASRPMGAINSPLHF.

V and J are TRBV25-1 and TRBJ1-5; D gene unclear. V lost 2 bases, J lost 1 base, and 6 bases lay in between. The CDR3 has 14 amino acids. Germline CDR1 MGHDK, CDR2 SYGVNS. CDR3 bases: TGTGCCAGCAGTGAAGTAGGAAGCAATCAGCCCCAGCATTTT. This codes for CASSEVGSNQPQHF.

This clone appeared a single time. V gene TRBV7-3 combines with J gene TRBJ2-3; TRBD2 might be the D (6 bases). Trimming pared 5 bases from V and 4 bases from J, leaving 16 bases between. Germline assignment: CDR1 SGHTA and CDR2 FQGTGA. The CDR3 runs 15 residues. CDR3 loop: CASSQGLPRSDTQYF. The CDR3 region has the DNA TGTGCCAGCAGCCAGGGACTCCCAAGGTCAGATACGCAGTATTTT.

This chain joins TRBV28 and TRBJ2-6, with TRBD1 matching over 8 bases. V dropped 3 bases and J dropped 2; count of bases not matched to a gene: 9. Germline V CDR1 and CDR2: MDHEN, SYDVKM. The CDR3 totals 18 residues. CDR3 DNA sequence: TGTGCCAGCAGTTTCATAGCGCAGGGGGCGACTGGGGCCAACGTCCTGACTTTC. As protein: CASSFIAQGATGANVLTF.

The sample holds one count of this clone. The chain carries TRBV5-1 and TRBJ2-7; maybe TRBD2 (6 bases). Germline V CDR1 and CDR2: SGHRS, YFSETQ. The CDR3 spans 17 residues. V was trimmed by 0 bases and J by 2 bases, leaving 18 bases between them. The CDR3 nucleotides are TGCGCCAGCAGCTTGGGTTATGGCGGGAAGGGGACCTACGAGCAGTACTTC. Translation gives CASSLGYGGKGTYEQYF.

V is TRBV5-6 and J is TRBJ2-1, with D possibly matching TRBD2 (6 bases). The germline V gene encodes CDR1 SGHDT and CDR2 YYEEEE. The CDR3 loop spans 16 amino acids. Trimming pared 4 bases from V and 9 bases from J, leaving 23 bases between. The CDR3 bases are TGTGCCAGCAGCCCGCCGCCAGGGACTTCAACTGGTGAGCAGTTCTTC. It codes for CASSPPPGTSTGEQFF. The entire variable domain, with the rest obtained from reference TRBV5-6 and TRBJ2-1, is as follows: DAGVTQSPTHLIKTRGQQVTLRCSPKSGHDTVSWYQQALGQGPQFIFQYYEEEERQRGNFPDRFSGHQFPNYSSELNVNALLLGDSALYLCASSPPPGTSTGEQFFGPGTRLTVL.

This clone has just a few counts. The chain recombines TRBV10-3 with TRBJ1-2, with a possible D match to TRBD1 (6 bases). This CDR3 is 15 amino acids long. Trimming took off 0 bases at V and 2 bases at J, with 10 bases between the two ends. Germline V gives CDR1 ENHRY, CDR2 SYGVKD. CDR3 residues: CAISESLGGNYGYTF. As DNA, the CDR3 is TGTGCCATCAGTGAGTCATTAGGGGGGAACTATGGCTACACCTTC.

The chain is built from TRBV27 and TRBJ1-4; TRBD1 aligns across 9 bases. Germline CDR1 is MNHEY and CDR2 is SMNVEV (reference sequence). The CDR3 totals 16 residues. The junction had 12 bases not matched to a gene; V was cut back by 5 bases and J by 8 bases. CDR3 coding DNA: TGTGCCAGCAGTCCGAATACCGGGACAGGGAGGGAAAAACTGTTTTTT. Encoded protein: CASSPNTGTGREKLFF.

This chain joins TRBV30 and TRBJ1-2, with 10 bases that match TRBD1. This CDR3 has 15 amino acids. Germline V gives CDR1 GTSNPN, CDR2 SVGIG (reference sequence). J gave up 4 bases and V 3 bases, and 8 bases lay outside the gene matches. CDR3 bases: TGTGCCTGGAGGCAAGGGGGACAGGGGAGCTATGGCTACACCTTC. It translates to CAWRQGGQGSYGYTF.

The CDR3 loop reads CASSQEFDTGELFF. In nucleotides, the CDR3 is TGCGCCAGCAGCCAAGAGTTCGATACCGGGGAGCTGTTTTTT. The chain carries TRBV4-3 and TRBJ2-2; D gene ambiguous. The V end was cut by 0 bases, the J end by 5 bases, with 7 bases between. The CDR3 runs to 14 residues. Germline CDR1 LGHNA, CDR2 YSLEER.

CDR3: CASSIEGLASSTGELFF. The CDR3 bases are TGTGCCAGTAGTATAGAAGGGCTAGCGAGTAGTACCGGGGAGCTGTTTTTT. The chain recombines TRBV19 with TRBJ2-2, with TRBD2 as a possible D gene (6 bases). The CDR3 runs to 17 residues. Germline CDR1 is LNHDA and CDR2 is SQIVND (reference sequence). Trimming pared 0 bases from V and 5 bases from J, leaving 16 bases between.

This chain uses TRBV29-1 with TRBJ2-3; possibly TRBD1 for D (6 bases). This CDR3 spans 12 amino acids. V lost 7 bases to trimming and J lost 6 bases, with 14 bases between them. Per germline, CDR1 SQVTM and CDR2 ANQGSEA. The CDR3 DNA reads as TGCAGCGGGCAACAGGGTTCCGATACGCAGTATTTT. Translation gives CSGQQGSDTQYF.

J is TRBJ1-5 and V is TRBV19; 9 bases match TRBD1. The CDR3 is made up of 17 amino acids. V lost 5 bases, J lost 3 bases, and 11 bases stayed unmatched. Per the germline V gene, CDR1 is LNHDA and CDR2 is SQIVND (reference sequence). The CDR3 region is CASSPRGGQGTNQPQHF. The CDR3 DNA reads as TGTGCCAGTAGTCCCCGCGGGGGACAGGGTACCAATCAGCCCCAGCATTTT. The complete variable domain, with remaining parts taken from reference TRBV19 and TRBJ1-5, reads DGGITQSPKYLFRKEGQNVTLSCEQNLNHDAMYWYRQDPGQGLRLIYYSQIVNDFQKGDIAEGYSVSREKKESFPLTVTSAQKNPTAFYLCASSPRGGQGTNQPQHFGDGTRLSIL.

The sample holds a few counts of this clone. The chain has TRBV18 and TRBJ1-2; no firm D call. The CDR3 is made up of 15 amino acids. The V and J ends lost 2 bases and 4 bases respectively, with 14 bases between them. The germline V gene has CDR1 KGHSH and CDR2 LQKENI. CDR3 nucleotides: TGTGCCAGCTCACCAACGGACGGATCTATCTATGGCTACACCTTC. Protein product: CASSPTDGSIYGYTF.

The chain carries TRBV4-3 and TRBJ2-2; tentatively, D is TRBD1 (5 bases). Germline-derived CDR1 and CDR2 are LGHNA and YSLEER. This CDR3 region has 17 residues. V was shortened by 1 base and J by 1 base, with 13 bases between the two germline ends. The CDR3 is CASSQALGPLNTGELFF. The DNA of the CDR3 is TGCGCCAGCAGCCAAGCTTTGGGGCCGCTGAACACCGGGGAGCTGTTTTTT.